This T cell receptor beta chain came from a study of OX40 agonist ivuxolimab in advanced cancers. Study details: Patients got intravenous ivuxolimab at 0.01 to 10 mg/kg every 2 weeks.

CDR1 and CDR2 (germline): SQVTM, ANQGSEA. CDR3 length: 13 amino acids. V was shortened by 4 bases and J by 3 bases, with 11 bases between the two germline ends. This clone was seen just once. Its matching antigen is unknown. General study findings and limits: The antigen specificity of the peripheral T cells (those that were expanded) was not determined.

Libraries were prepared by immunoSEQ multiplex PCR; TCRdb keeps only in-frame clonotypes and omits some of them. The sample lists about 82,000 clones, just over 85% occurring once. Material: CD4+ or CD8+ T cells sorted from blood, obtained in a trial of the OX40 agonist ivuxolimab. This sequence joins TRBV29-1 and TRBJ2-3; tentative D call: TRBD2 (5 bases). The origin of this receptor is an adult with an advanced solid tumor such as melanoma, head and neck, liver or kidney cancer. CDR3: CSVGRAVTDTQYF. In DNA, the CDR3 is TGCAGCGTTGGTCGAGCGGTTACAGATACGCAGTATTTT.